One sample yielded the 9 T cell receptor beta chains listed below, sequenced in a study of blood T cell repertoires in COVID-19. Some clones are missing from TCRdb's copy, which holds only in-frame ones; the method was immunoSEQ multiplex PCR. The sample lists some 270,000 clones; approximately 85% were seen once. The sequenced material came from PBMCs or T cells enriched from blood (not recorded which). These receptors all stem from a woman aged 30 to 39 who had recovered from COVID-19.

CDR3 residues: CASSPWTSQGQETQYF. As DNA, the CDR3 is TGTGCCAGCTCACCCTGGACTAGCCAAGGGCAAGAGACCCAGTACTTC. The genes are TRBV18 and TRBJ2-5; 8 nucleotides line up with TRBD2. The V gene end was trimmed by 3 bases and the J gene end by 2 bases; junction bases not matched to a gene: 8. From germline, CDR1 is KGHSH and CDR2 LQKENI. The CDR3 has 16 amino acids.

The V and J genes are TRBV28 and TRBJ1-1, with 9 bases lining up with TRBD1. J was trimmed by 3 bases and V by 5 bases; bases with no gene match: 13. This CDR3 is 17 amino acids long. CDR1 is MDHEN and CDR2 is SYDVKM in the germline V gene. The CDR3 loop reads CASSRRLWDRADTEAFF. For the CDR3, the DNA is TGTGCCAGCAGTCGTAGACTATGGGACAGGGCAGACACTGAAGCTTTCTTT.

The CDR3 nucleotides are TGTGCCAGCAGCGACAGGACACACGACGTTGTGAACACTGAAGCTTTCTTT. Protein product: CASSDRTHDVVNTEAFF. The chain employs TRBV5-8 and TRBJ1-1; a weak D match, TRBD1 (6 bases). The CDR3 is 17 amino acids. Germline values: CDR1 SGHTS, CDR2 YDEGEE. V lost 4 bases and J 0 bases, leaving 19 bases between the germline ends.

The chain recombines TRBV7-3 with TRBJ2-1, with D hard to call. Per germline, CDR1 SGHTA and CDR2 FQGTGA. The CDR3 loop spans 14 amino acids. Trimming removed 3 bases at V and 2 bases at J, with 8 bases between. The CDR3 DNA reads as TGTGCCAGCAGCTTGACGGGTACCTACAATGAGCAGTTCTTC. It codes for CASSLTGTYNEQFF.

The rearrangement links TRBV11-2 to TRBJ2-1; TRBD2 agrees at 13 bases. The CDR3 runs to 15 residues. V dropped 5 bases and J dropped 14; count of bases not matched to a gene: 12. Germline V gene data show CDR1 as SGHAT and CDR2 as FQNNGV. The CDR3 region is CASSDGTSGNYREFF. Here the CDR3 DNA reads TGTGCCAGCAGCGACGGGACTAGCGGGAACTATCGGGAGTTCTTC.

This chain uses TRBV7-2 with TRBJ2-1; 14 nucleotides line up with TRBD2. The CDR3 consists of 17 residues. The junction had 9 bases not matched to a gene; V was cut back by 5 bases and J by 6 bases. The germline gives CDR1 SGHTA, CDR2 FQGNSA. In nucleotides, the CDR3 is TGTGCCAGCAGCGGGGGGGGACTAGCGGGAGTTATCAATGAGCAGTTCTTC. Its protein product is CASSGGGLAGVINEQFF.

This chain joins TRBV2 and TRBJ1-1; TRBD1 aligns across 8 bases. The CDR3 extends over 15 amino acids. Germline V CDR1 and CDR2: SNHLY, FYNNEI. The junction had 9 bases not matched to a gene; V was cut back by 8 bases and J by 1 base. Here the CDR3 reads CASFRGDRPNTEAFF. For the CDR3, the DNA is TGTGCCAGCTTTAGGGGGGACAGGCCGAACACTGAAGCTTTCTTT.

V gene TRBV27 combines with J gene TRBJ1-1, with 7 bases matching TRBD1. In germline, CDR1 is MNHEY, CDR2 SMNVEV (reference sequence). J gave up 2 bases and V 5 bases, and 8 bases lay outside the gene matches. The CDR3 spans 15 residues. The CDR3 region has the DNA TGTGCCAGCAGTATCAGACAGGGCGTTAACACTGAAGCTTTCTTT. Translating it yields CASSIRQGVNTEAFF.

This sequence joins TRBV6-5 and TRBJ2-5; TRBD2 is a possible D gene (5 bases). V gave up 8 bases and J gave up 10 bases, with 17 bases separating them. Germline CDR1 and CDR2: MNHEY and SVGAGI. The CDR3 covers 12 residues. The CDR3 DNA sequence: TGTGCCAGCGGAGGCAGCCGGGGTGTCCAGTACTTC. This encodes CASGGSRGVQYF.